This T cell receptor (beta chain) was found in a study of human T cells and chemical hapten exposure. The time point here: pre-sensitization, week 0. The sample's treatment: therapeutic diphenylcyclopropenone sensitization with weekly scalp DPC. From whole blood left unfractionated, total RNA was extracted. Drawing of blood took place ahead of applying each patch test. Concerning this clonotype: The antigen remains unidentified. A much larger clone is a single base away; this may be a read error.

In the library, unique molecular identifiers were attached to individual cDNA molecules. TCRdb fed the RACE reads into MiXCR, producing one record per CDR3 protein. The sample includes 35,000 to 45,000 distinct CDR3 sequences, less than 15% of them seen just once. Germline V gives CDR1 SGHDT, CDR2 YYEEEE. There are 14 residues in the CDR3. General study results and limits: Expanded TCRs made up significantly more big CDR3 similarity clusters than controls did. There was no change with DPC sensitization in TCRs above 1 in 1000 frequency.

The chain employs TRBV5-6 and TRBJ2-3, with 8 bases lining up with TRBD1. The sequence came from a woman between 40 and 55 years old with alopecia areata. Some clones in this sample may be carry-over from other donors' samples. This material consisted of whole blood, taken in connection with sensitization to the hapten diphenylcyclopropenone (DPC). CDR3 in amino acids: CACSSTTGAYTQYF. The CDR3 coding sequence is TGTGCCTGCAGCAGCACGACAGGGGCGTACACGCAGTATTTT.